This TCR beta chain was recorded in a study of patients and donors after allogeneic stem cell transplantation. This clonotype was counted at least ten times. TCRdb re-derived calls from the RT-PCR reads in MiXCR, one entry per CDR3 protein. The repertoire has approximately 31,000 distinct CDR3 sequences, 37% of them found once; the top ten carry 76%. This CDR3 contains 17 residues. Per germline, CDR1 SGDLS and CDR2 YYNGEE. V gave up 0 bases and J gave up 0 bases; unmatched junction bases: 6. The gene calls are TRBV9 and TRBJ2-1, with 7 positions matching TRBD2. The source of this sequence is a human donor who was either an allogeneic HSCT recipient or a stem cell or donor lymphocyte infusion donor (not recorded which). It is not recorded whose cells these are; they may come from a transplant donor. Sequenced: blood, either unsorted or a sorted T cell fraction (not recorded which). The CDR3 DNA reads as TGTGCCAGCAGCGTAGCTTTGACTAGCCGCTCCTACAATGAGCAGTTCTTC. This gives the protein CASSVALTSRSYNEQFF.